Shown below are 23 T cell receptor beta chains from a single sample sequenced in a study of blood T cell repertoires in COVID-19. This table comes from immunoSEQ multiplex PCR, and its TCRdb copy is limited to in-frame clones, with some not included. This repertoire shows approximately 260,000 clones, 89% found once; its top ten account for 4.6%. Sequenced input: peripheral blood. These receptors came from a woman aged 35 to 49 who had recovered from COVID-19.

This rearrangement joins TRBV20-1 to TRBJ2-1; no definite D call. Germline V CDR1 and CDR2: DFQATT, SNEGSKA (reference sequence). V was clipped by 3 bases and J by 6 bases, with 6 bases between them. There are 11 residues in the CDR3. The CDR3, as DNA: TGCAGTGCTAGTTTCAGCAATGAGCAGTTCTTC. This gives the protein CSASFSNEQFF.

V usage is TRBV6-1 and J usage is TRBJ2-5; D gene unclear. With 2 bases removed from V and 5 bases from J, the gap between germline ends came to 9 bases. This CDR3 contains 13 residues. CDR1 and CDR2 from the germline V gene are MNHNS and SASEGT. CDR3 sequence: CASSERYDETQYF. The CDR3 nucleotides are TGTGCCAGCAGTGAACGGTACGATGAGACCCAGTACTTC.

V and J are TRBV5-1 and TRBJ2-5; 12 bases match TRBD1. The CDR3 has 15 residues. In germline, CDR1 is SGHRS, CDR2 YFSETQ. After removal of 4 bases from V and 4 bases from J, the junction contained 5 bases not matched to a gene. The DNA for the CDR3 is TGCGCCAGCAGCATCGGGACAGGGGGCGGAGAGACCCAGTACTTC. This gives the protein CASSIGTGGGETQYF.

The V gene is TRBV6-1, the J gene TRBJ2-7; D is uncertain. CDR1 is MNHNS and CDR2 is SASEGT in the germline V gene. Trimming left V 0 bases short and J 4 bases short, with 7 bases between. The CDR3 is made up of 13 amino acids. The CDR3 loop reads CASSEALIYEQYV. For the CDR3, the DNA is TGTGCCAGCAGTGAAGCCCTTATATACGAGCAGTACGTC.

V and J are TRBV18 and TRBJ2-1; 9 bases align to TRBD2. The germline gives CDR1 KGHSH, CDR2 LQKENI. The CDR3 consists of 18 residues. V shed 0 bases and J 0 bases; nucleotides not matched to a gene: 6. The CDR3 nucleotides read TGTGCCAGCTCACCACCCCTAGCGGGGAAGGGCTCCTACAATGAGCAGTTCTTC. It yields the protein CASSPPLAGKGSYNEQFF.

CDR3 coding DNA: TGTGCCAGCAGTTTACTAGGGAGGGGCTACACCTTC. This codes for CASSLLGRGYTF. The J gene is TRBJ1-2, the V gene TRBV28; unclear D gene. The CDR3 length is 12 residues. CDR1 is MDHEN, CDR2 SYDVKM, per germline. V shed 2 bases and J shed 8 bases, with 9 bases lying between them.

This chain links TRBV5-4 with TRBJ2-1, with D perhaps matching TRBD1 (7 bases). Germline V lookup: CDR1 SGHNT, CDR2 YYREEE (reference sequence). Trimming stripped 1 base from V and 1 base from J, with 12 bases between. The CDR3 is made up of 16 amino acids. This CDR3 is CASSLYRGGSYNEQFF. The CDR3 DNA reads as TGTGCCAGCAGCTTGTACAGGGGAGGTTCCTACAATGAGCAGTTCTTC.

The genes are TRBV28 and TRBJ2-7; no clear D. Germline V gene lookup returns CDR1 MDHEN and CDR2 SYDVKM. Trimming removed 3 bases at V and 3 bases at J, with 6 bases between. The CDR3 is 12 amino acids. CDR3: CASSLSYYEQYF. For the CDR3, the DNA is TGTGCCAGCAGTTTGTCTTACTACGAGCAGTACTTC.

This clone was observed a few times. The chain combines TRBV28 with TRBJ1-5, with 8 bases matching TRBD1. Germline CDR1 MDHEN, CDR2 SYDVKM. The junction had 7 bases not matched to a gene; V was cut back by 6 bases and J by 3 bases. The CDR3 length is 15 residues. For the CDR3, the DNA is TGTGCCAGCAGCCGCCAGGGGGCGGTCAATCAGCCCCAGCATTTT. Protein: CASSRQGAVNQPQHF.

The genes are TRBV4-1 and TRBJ2-1; TRBD2 aligns across 11 bases. J gave up 1 base and V 4 bases, and 3 bases lay outside the gene matches. The CDR3 consists of 16 residues. Germline V gene data show CDR1 as MGHRA and CDR2 as YSYEKL. The CDR3 is CASSPRLAGSYNEQFF. CDR3 nucleotide sequence: TGCGCCAGCAGCCCTCGACTAGCGGGGTCCTACAATGAGCAGTTCTTC.

The V gene is TRBV5-4, the J gene TRBJ1-2; 9 nucleotides match TRBD1. From germline, CDR1 is SGHNT and CDR2 YYREEE (reference sequence). Trimming took 3 bases from V and 4 from J; bases not matched to a gene: 4. The CDR3 spans 14 residues. The CDR3 sequence: CASSYGTGIYGYTF. The CDR3 coding sequence is TGTGCCAGCAGCTACGGGACAGGGATCTATGGCTACACCTTC.

J is TRBJ2-7 and V is TRBV14; 7 positions match TRBD1. Germline V CDR1 and CDR2: SGHDN, FVKESK. The CDR3 is made up of 13 amino acids. Trimming took 4 bases from V and 2 from J; bases not matched to a gene: 2. The CDR3 DNA reads as TGTGCCAGCAGCCGACAGGGCCCCTACGAGCAGTACTTC. The encoded protein is CASSRQGPYEQYF. The complete variable domain, with remaining parts taken from reference TRBV14 and TRBJ2-7, reads EAGVTQFPSHSVIEKGQTVTLRCDPISGHDNLYWYRRVMGKEIKFLLHFVKESKQDESGMPNNRFLAERTGGTYSTLKVQPAELEDSGVYFCASSRQGPYEQYFGPGTRLTVT.

V gene TRBV15 combines with J gene TRBJ1-5, with a tentative D call TRBD1 (5 bases). CDR1 is LNHNV, CDR2 YYDKDF, per germline (reference sequence). The CDR3 extends over 18 amino acids. Trimming left V 5 bases short and J 0 bases short, with 20 bases between. The CDR3 nucleotides read TGTGCCACCAGCGGGAGGGGAGATACCTACGATAGCAATCAGCCCCAGCATTTT. Protein sequence: CATSGRGDTYDSNQPQHF.

The chain has TRBV7-9 and TRBJ2-5; 8 bases align to TRBD2. The CDR3 is 17 amino acids. Unmatched junction bases numbered 7, after V lost 1 base and J lost 0 bases. Germline V lookup: CDR1 SEHNR, CDR2 FQNEAQ (reference sequence). CDR3 DNA: TGTGCCAGCAGCTTAGGTAGCGGGGTATCGTACCAAGAGACCCAGTACTTC. This codes for CASSLGSGVSYQETQYF.

The chain couples TRBV18 to TRBJ2-1; 9 bases agree with TRBD2. V dropped 0 bases and J dropped 5; count of bases not matched to a gene: 5. This CDR3 spans 16 amino acids. CDR1 is KGHSH, CDR2 LQKENI, per germline. The CDR3 protein is CASSPPGLARDNEQFF. The DNA of the CDR3 is TGTGCCAGCTCACCACCCGGACTAGCGCGTGACAATGAGCAGTTCTTC. Together with reference TRBV18 and TRBJ2-1, the CDR3 gives the full variable domain: NAGVMQNPRHLVRRRGQEARLRCSPMKGHSHVYWYRQLPEEGLKFMVYLQKENIIDESGMPKERFSAEFPKEGPSILRIQQVVRGDSAAYFCASSPPGLARDNEQFFGPGTRLTVL.

The genes are TRBV4-3 and TRBJ1-3, with D hard to call. CDR3 length equals 15 residues. Germline V gives CDR1 LGHNA, CDR2 YSLEER. V dropped 1 base and J dropped 0 bases, with 7 bases sitting between them. CDR3 nucleotides: TGCGCCAGCAGCCAAGCAGTTAACTCTGGAAACACCATATATTTT. It specifies CASSQAVNSGNTIYF.

The chain combines TRBV6-5 with TRBJ2-3; D gene ambiguous. Germline CDR1 reads MNHEY; CDR2 reads SVGAGI. The CDR3 sequence is 13 residues long. V was cut by 0 bases and J by 2 bases, with 3 bases left in between. In DNA form, the CDR3 reads TGTGCCAGCAGTTACTCCGTCACAGATACGCAGTATTTT. Residues: CASSYSVTDTQYF.

There are a few counts of this clone. The V call is TRBV11-3, the J call TRBJ2-7, with D unresolved. There are 12 residues in the CDR3. V lost 6 bases, J lost 3 bases, and 9 bases lay in between. The germline gives CDR1 SGHNT, CDR2 YENEEA. In nucleotides, the CDR3 is TGTGCCAGCAGTCAGACGGGCTACGAGCAGTACGTC. Protein product: CASSQTGYEQYV.

This chain links TRBV9 with TRBJ2-3; a weak D match, TRBD2 (6 bases). Germline assignment: CDR1 SGDLS and CDR2 YYNGEE. The CDR3 covers 13 residues. Here the CDR3 DNA reads TGTGAGGTAGAAGGGCGGGGTCCTCATACGCAGTATTTT. Protein product: CEVEGRGPHTQYF.

This chain joins TRBV5-8 and TRBJ1-2; 10 nucleotides align to TRBD1. CDR1 is SGHTS and CDR2 is YDEGEE in the germline V gene. The CDR3 has 17 residues. V shed 4 bases and J 3 bases; nucleotides not matched to a gene: 12. The CDR3 sequence: CASSPQTGGFGDYGYTF. The CDR3 bases are TGTGCCAGCAGCCCACAGACAGGGGGCTTTGGGGACTATGGCTACACCTTC.

CDR3 in amino acids: CASRIGTANYGYTF. CDR3 DNA: TGTGCCAGCAGAATAGGGACAGCTAACTATGGCTACACCTTC. The chain combines TRBV6-1 with TRBJ1-2; 7 positions match TRBD1. This CDR3 region has 14 residues. The trim removed 6 bases at V and 0 bases at J, leaving 4 bases unmatched. CDR1 is MNHNS, CDR2 SASEGT, per germline.

V and J are TRBV19 and TRBJ2-3; TRBD1 matches 7 bases. CDR1 and CDR2 from the germline V gene are LNHDA and SQIVND (reference sequence). The CDR3 runs 15 residues. Trimming cost V 4 bases and J 1 base; bases outside gene matches: 5. In DNA form, the CDR3 reads TGTGCCAGTAGTACCGAGGGGGCGGGCACAGATACGCAGTATTTT. Translated: CASSTEGAGTDTQYF. Using reference TRBV19 and TRBJ2-3 for the parts outside the CDR3, the full variable domain is DGGITQSPKYLFRKEGQNVTLSCEQNLNHDAMYWYRQDPGQGLRLIYYSQIVNDFQKGDIAEGYSVSREKKESFPLTVTSAQKNPTAFYLCASSTEGAGTDTQYFGPGTRLTVL.

The chain recombines TRBV5-1 with TRBJ2-7; 10 positions match TRBD1. This CDR3 has 14 amino acids. V shed 6 bases and J 5 bases; nucleotides not matched to a gene: 8. The V gene's germline CDR1 is SGHRS and CDR2 YFSETQ. In DNA, the CDR3 is TGCGCCAGCACCGGGACAGGGGTATTGAACGAGCAGTACTTC. Translated: CASTGTGVLNEQYF.